The clone carrying this T cell receptor beta chain was counted at least ten times. One entry per CDR3 protein, called by TCRdb with MiXCR from the RT-PCR reads. The top ten hold 3.6% of the sample, which has around 700,000 distinct CDR3 sequences, about 14% seen once. With 5 bases clipped from V and 11 bases from J, the junction kept 13 bases outside the gene matches. The CDR3 length is 15 residues. Germline V gene lookup returns CDR1 SGHTA and CDR2 FQGNSA. The chain joins TRBV7-2 to TRBJ1-4; 8 bases agree with TRBD1. Sequenced input: memory CD4+ T cells from blood. The clonotype comes from a female donor in good health, serving as a healthy control. The CDR3 loop reads CASSPPATGAGKLFF. The CDR3 bases are TGTGCCAGCAGCCCGCCCGCGACAGGGGCGGGCAAACTGTTTTTT.